Each of the 19 T cell receptor beta chains below was sequenced from the same sample in a study of cytomegalovirus exposure and HLA in healthy donors. TCRdb keeps only in-frame clones here, not all; method: immunoSEQ multiplex PCR. The sample carries some 260,000 clones, about 90% recorded once. Sequencing used PBMCs. These TCRs come from a man aged 18 to 29 in good health and CMV-seropositive.

This rearrangement joins TRBV5-4 to TRBJ2-1, with 9 positions matching TRBD1. Unmatched junction bases numbered 20, after V lost 4 bases and J lost 12 bases. This CDR3 spans 17 amino acids. Germline values: CDR1 SGHNT, CDR2 YYREEE (reference sequence). CDR3 sequence reads: CASSRGTGTAQPAGQFF. In nucleotides, the CDR3 is TGTGCCAGCAGCCGAGGGACAGGGACCGCCCAACCTGCGGGGCAGTTCTTC.

The chain recombines TRBV5-6 with TRBJ2-7; D might be TRBD1 or TRBD2, each matching 5 bases. The V and J ends lost 3 bases and 2 bases respectively, with 6 bases between them. The CDR3 length is 12 residues. Germline V gives CDR1 SGHDT, CDR2 YYEEEE. DNA of the CDR3: TGTGCCAGCAGCTGGGGACCCTACGAGCAGTACTTC. This encodes CASSWGPYEQYF. The full variable domain, completed using reference TRBV5-6 and TRBJ2-7, is DAGVTQSPTHLIKTRGQQVTLRCSPKSGHDTVSWYQQALGQGPQFIFQYYEEEERQRGNFPDRFSGHQFPNYSSELNVNALLLGDSALYLCASSWGPYEQYFGPGTRLTVT.

This rearrangement joins TRBV19 to TRBJ2-6; possibly TRBD1 for D (5 bases). V lost 6 bases and J 0 bases, leaving 9 bases between the germline ends. Germline CDR1 reads LNHDA; CDR2 reads SQIVND (reference sequence). The CDR3 has 15 residues. CDR3 bases: TGTGCCAGTAGCCGAGACAGCTCTGGGGCCAACGTCCTGACTTTC. It codes for CASSRDSSGANVLTF.

The CDR3 DNA reads TGTGCCAGCAGTTTAGAAGCAGGGGCTGGAAACACCATATATTTT. Its protein product is CASSLEAGAGNTIYF. V usage is TRBV27 and J usage is TRBJ1-3; D might be TRBD1 (6 bases). This CDR3 region has 15 residues. The V gene's germline CDR1 is MNHEY and CDR2 SMNVEV (reference sequence). The V end was cut by 2 bases, the J end by 2 bases, with 10 bases between.

The V call is TRBV5-8, the J call TRBJ1-1; no clear D gene. CDR1 and CDR2 from the germline V gene are SGHTS and YDEGEE. Trimming shortened V by 1 base and J by 5 bases, and 15 bases separated the two germline ends. CDR3 length: 15 amino acids. The CDR3 sequence is CASSLSGPLGTEAFF. CDR3 sequence (DNA): TGTGCCAGCAGCTTGAGCGGGCCCCTCGGGACTGAAGCTTTCTTT.

The genes are TRBV5-1 and TRBJ2-5; perhaps D is TRBD1 or TRBD2 (5 bases each). The ends were cut back, 2 bases at V and 5 bases at J, with 19 bases in the middle. This CDR3 region has 16 residues. Germline V lookup: CDR1 SGHRS, CDR2 YFSETQ. The CDR3, as DNA: TGCGCCAGCAGCTTCTCGACTGGGGACGTTCGGGAGACCCAGTACTTC. Amino acids: CASSFSTGDVRETQYF. The full variable domain, completed using reference TRBV5-1 and TRBJ2-5, is KAGVTQTPRYLIKTRGQQVTLSCSPISGHRSVSWYQQTPGQGLQFLFEYFSETQRNKGNFPGRFSGRQFSNSRSEMNVSTLELGDSALYLCASSFSTGDVRETQYFGPGTRLLVL.

The CDR3, as DNA: TGTGCCAGCAGTTCCGGCTGGCTAGATGAGCAGTTCTTC. Translated: CASSSGWLDEQFF. The chain recombines TRBV11-3 with TRBJ2-1, with D hard to call. This CDR3 has 13 residues. Germline values: CDR1 SGHNT, CDR2 YENEEA. V was pared by 6 bases and J by 8 bases, with 14 bases between.

The V and J genes are TRBV7-6 and TRBJ2-2, with D tentatively TRBD2 (6 bases). V lost 0 bases, J lost 4 bases, and 9 bases lay in between. Germline loops: CDR1 SGHVS, CDR2 FNYEAQ. CDR3 length: 15 residues. The CDR3 nucleotides read TGTGCCAGCAGCTTAGCGCTTAGCGGCACCGGGGAGCTGTTTTTT. This codes for CASSLALSGTGELFF.

The gene calls are TRBV19 and TRBJ1-2; 8 bases fit TRBD1. The CDR3 extends over 13 amino acids. Trimming cost V 4 bases and J 8 bases; bases outside gene matches: 6. In germline, CDR1 is LNHDA, CDR2 SQIVND (reference sequence). Here the CDR3 reads CASSNRQGPGYTF. The DNA for the CDR3 is TGTGCCAGTAGTAACCGACAGGGGCCGGGCTACACCTTC. Full variable domain (rest looked up from reference TRBV19 and TRBJ1-2): DGGITQSPKYLFRKEGQNVTLSCEQNLNHDAMYWYRQDPGQGLRLIYYSQIVNDFQKGDIAEGYSVSREKKESFPLTVTSAQKNPTAFYLCASSNRQGPGYTFGSGTRLTVV.

The chain uses TRBV4-3 and TRBJ1-1; possible D gene TRBD1, 6 bases. V was trimmed by 6 bases and J by 0 bases, leaving 8 bases between them. Per the germline V gene, CDR1 is LGHNA and CDR2 is YSLEER. The CDR3 sequence is 13 residues long. The CDR3 DNA sequence: TGCGCCAGCAGACAGGGTTTGAACACTGAAGCTTTCTTT. As protein: CASRQGLNTEAFF.

This chain joins TRBV29-1 and TRBJ2-7, with 9 positions matching TRBD1. CDR1 is SQVTM and CDR2 is ANQGSEA in the germline V gene. The junction had 20 bases not matched to a gene; V was cut back by 3 bases and J by 5 bases. This CDR3 is 18 amino acids long. The CDR3 DNA reads TGCAGCGTTGAGGGTTCCTTTACAGGGGGCGACGGGTCCGACGAGCAGTACTTC. It encodes CSVEGSFTGGDGSDEQYF.

The chain has TRBV7-9 and TRBJ1-1; weak D call: TRBD1 (6 bases). This CDR3 region has 14 residues. Germline V gene data show CDR1 as SEHNR and CDR2 as FQNEAQ (reference sequence). Trimming removed 1 base from V and 4 bases from J, with 10 bases in between. The CDR3 sequence is CASSLEGGPTEAFF. CDR3 sequence (DNA): TGTGCCAGCAGCTTAGAAGGGGGGCCCACTGAAGCTTTCTTT.

This clone showed up just once. The chain recombines TRBV29-1 with TRBJ2-1; TRBD1 agrees at 9 bases. CDR3 size: 20 residues. The ends lost 0 bases at V and 7 bases at J; junction bases unmatched: 22. CDR1 SQVTM and CDR2 ANQGSEA come from the germline V gene. CDR3 protein: CSVEDSSDRGGTGLSNEQFF. CDR3 DNA: TGCAGCGTTGAAGACTCTTCGGACAGGGGAGGAACGGGCCTAAGTAATGAGCAGTTCTTC.

The chain combines TRBV15 with TRBJ2-1; D is ambiguous. CDR3 length equals 15 residues. Germline CDR1 is LNHNV and CDR2 is YYDKDF (reference sequence). Trimming left V 0 bases short and J 3 bases short, with 9 bases between. This CDR3 is CATSRDSAGYNEQFF. Written as DNA, the CDR3 is TGTGCCACCAGCAGAGATAGTGCCGGCTACAATGAGCAGTTCTTC.

V and J are TRBV15 and TRBJ2-3; a weak D match, TRBD2 (6 bases). Germline lookup yields CDR1 LNHNV and CDR2 YYDKDF (reference sequence). The CDR3 consists of 15 residues. V lost 0 bases, J lost 1 base, and 8 bases lay in between. The CDR3, as DNA: TGTGCCACCAGCAGAGATGGCGGGGGCACAGATACGCAGTATTTT. Protein sequence: CATSRDGGGTDTQYF.

The chain couples TRBV29-1 to TRBJ2-7; D might be TRBD2 (6 bases). This CDR3 contains 14 residues. The germline V gene encodes CDR1 SQVTM and CDR2 ANQGSEA. The germline V and J ends were trimmed by 6 bases and 0 bases, with 15 bases remaining between them. This CDR3 is CSVGLTGNSYEQYF. In DNA form, the CDR3 reads TGCAGCGTAGGACTAACAGGAAACTCCTACGAGCAGTACTTC.

The chain carries TRBV2 and TRBJ1-2; no reliable D call. The V and J ends lost 3 bases and 3 bases respectively, with 11 bases between them. The germline CDR1 and CDR2 sequences are SNHLY and FYNNEI. The CDR3 spans 14 residues. The CDR3 DNA reads as TGTGCCAGCAGTGACTCGGCAGCGGACTATGGCTACACCTTC. Protein product: CASSDSAADYGYTF.

V is TRBV25-1 and J is TRBJ1-1, with 7 nucleotides matching TRBD1. The CDR3 contains 14 residues. V trimming: 5 bases; J trimming: 4 bases; junction bases outside the gene matches: 7. Germline CDR1 reads MGHDK; CDR2 reads SYGVNS. The CDR3 DNA follows: TGTGCCAGCAGTTCAGGGACAGCCGGCACTGAAGCTTTCTTT. Translated, it gives CASSSGTAGTEAFF.

In this sample, this clone turned up a few times. The rearrangement joins TRBV4-2 to TRBJ2-2; perhaps TRBD2 as D (5 bases). The germline CDR1 and CDR2 sequences are LGHNA and YNFKEQ. The V gene lost 1 base and the J gene lost 2 bases, with 14 bases spanning the gap. The CDR3 covers 17 residues. CDR3 loop: CASSQGPISVNTGELFF. As DNA, the CDR3 is TGTGCCAGCAGCCAAGGACCAATTAGCGTTAACACCGGGGAGCTGTTTTTT.